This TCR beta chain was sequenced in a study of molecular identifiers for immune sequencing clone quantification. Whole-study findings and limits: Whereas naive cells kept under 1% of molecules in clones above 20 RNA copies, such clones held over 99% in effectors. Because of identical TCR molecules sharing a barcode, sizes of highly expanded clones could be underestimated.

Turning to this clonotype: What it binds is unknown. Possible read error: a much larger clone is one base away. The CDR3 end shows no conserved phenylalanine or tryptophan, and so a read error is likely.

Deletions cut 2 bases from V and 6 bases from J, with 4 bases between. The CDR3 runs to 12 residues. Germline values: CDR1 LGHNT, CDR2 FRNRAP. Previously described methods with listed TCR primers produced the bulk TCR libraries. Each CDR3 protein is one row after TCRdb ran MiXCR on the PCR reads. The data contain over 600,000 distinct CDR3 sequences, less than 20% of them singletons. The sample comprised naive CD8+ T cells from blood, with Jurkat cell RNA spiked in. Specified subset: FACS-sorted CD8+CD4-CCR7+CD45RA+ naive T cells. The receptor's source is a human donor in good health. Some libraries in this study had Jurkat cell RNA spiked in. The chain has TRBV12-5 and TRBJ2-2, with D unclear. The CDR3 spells CASGLPPGELFL. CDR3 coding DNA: TGTGCTAGTGGTTTGCCACCCGGGGAGCTGTTTCTT.